This TCR beta chain was captured in a study of shared clonotypes between healthy human individuals (TCRdb year 2020). Turning to the overall study: A couple of women and a few men aged 18 to 49 years were included in the cohort. For each donor, CD4 naive and CD4 memory were each given three plates, CD8 naive was given two plates, and CD8 memory was given one plate. Blood TCR repertoires of about 5 healthy adults were deeply sequenced to estimate repertoire size and the extent of clonotype sharing between individuals. To increase sequencing depth and limit assay-specific biases, TCR repertoire library preparation and sequencing were carried out by different laboratories using diverse techniques. Between about 0.85 and 9.5 billion PBMCs per donor were obtained by leukapheresis. Broader findings and caveats from the paper: Rarefaction of sorted-subset datasets indicated incomplete sequencing despite the large sequencing depth. Pairwise subsampling indicated that sequencing depth was expected to affect the degree of clonotype sharing among donors. When a few donors were compared, the shared fraction of clonotypes was 5% to 6.5% for naive CD4, approximately 3.5% for naive CD8, 2% to 2.5% for memory CD4, and less than 0.45% for memory CD8. Because the study included a small number of donors, the genetic and exposure-history diversity represented was limited. Sampling was limited to blood, and TCR repertoires in tissue likely differ from TCR repertoires in blood. Compared with non-shared clonotypes, the clonotypes found in all four sorted-subset donors had higher generation probabilities. Larger estimated clonotype richness was generally found for naive subsets than for memory subsets.

TCR CDR3 regions were amplified from genomic DNA by multiplex PCR using the deep immunoSEQ assay. Extracted genomic DNA from each cell subset was spread evenly across all wells of several immunoSEQ 96-well plates, with each plate serving as a replicate. For sorted subsets, each replicate PCR was loaded with roughly 200 ng genomic DNA, equivalent to 30,000 to 35,000 T cell genomes. Purified libraries were quantified with a Qubit 3.0 fluorometer, sized on a Bioanalyzer 2100, and re-quantified with the KAPA Library Quantification kit. Every immunoSEQ 96-well plate was sequenced on a dedicated single-read 150-cycle Illumina NextSeq 550 flow cell. Per the original workflow: Because only junctional sequences without quality scores were contained in the immunoSEQ output, filtering matching that applied to full-length reads could not be performed. Sequences were annotated with PyIR, a Python wrapper for IgBLAST v1.9, and V/J genes and CDR3 were assigned using IMGT germline references. Any read was removed if the V/J assignment was weak (E-value above 1e-6), the CDR3 was missing, or the read contained stop codons, out-of-frame junctions, or ambiguous translated residues. V3J clonotypes were defined by identical inferred V gene, J gene, and CDR3 amino acid sequence. The percentage overlap between two repertoires was calculated by dividing the number of shared unique clonotypes by the size of the smaller repertoire. Richness of each repertoire was evaluated using RTK rarefaction, the Chao1 estimator, and Recon v2.1 estimates of unobserved clonotypes. Generation probabilities for all TCRbeta clonotypes obtained by the gDNA method from a handful of donors were computed using OLGA. As stored in TCRdb, this immuneACCESS dataset retains in-frame rearrangements with V and J assigned. A fraction of the clones does not appear; measured against another copy, unresolved V genes explain less than half of the discrepancy, and the remainder lacks a known reason. The DNA was the basis for D and trimming; V, J and clone size are from that table. The sample yields 730,000 or so clones; approximately 79% were counted once. Clones ranked in the top ten supply 1.8% of the sample.

Comment on this clone: The target of this receptor is not known. No base quality information exists; no much larger clone differs at one position.

The CDR3 covers 14 residues, taking in both the cysteine and the phenylalanine. This entry keeps only the CDR3 DNA: 42 bases, framed from base 1. V lost 7 bases and J lost 3 bases; the stretch between them is 13 bases long. Sequences LNHDA (CDR1) and SQIVND (CDR2) are obtained from the germline V gene (reference sequence). Healthy HIV-negative adults with no recently reported acute infections or vaccinations were included as donors. Every donor was a Caucasian adult residing in Nashville, Tennessee, USA. CD4+ T cells were enriched by magnetic negative selection; naive cells were then positively selected on CD45RA, and the negative fraction formed the memory subset. Blood was collected by leukapheresis, and PBMCs were isolated by Ficoll-Histopaque density gradient centrifugation and then cryopreserved in liquid nitrogen vapor phase. Analytical flow cytometry was used to check the purity and quantity of every magnetically sorted T cell population. From each sorted fraction, genomic DNA was isolated and quantified by UV absorbance on a Nanodrop 2000c.

Here the chain combines TRBV19 and TRBJ2-1, with a tentative D gene TRBD1 over 5 matching bases. The sequenced sample consisted of memory CD4+ T cells sorted from blood. Sample cell subset or site, as interpreted from the label and publication: CD45RA-negative fraction. The receptor was isolated from a woman in her twenties or thirties in good health. The CDR3 corresponds to CASKGLSNYNEQFF. Here is the DNA: TGTGCCAGTAAGGGGCTCTCCAACTACAATGAGCAGTTCTTC. Here the CDR3 is joined to the reference TRBV19 and TRBJ2-1 genes, and the full variable domain is: DGGITQSPKYLFRKEGQNVTLSCEQNLNHDAMYWYRQDPGQGLRLIYYSQIVNDFQKGDIAEGYSVSREKKESFPLTVTSAQKNPTAFYLCASKGLSNYNEQFFGPGTRLTVL.